Here is one T cell receptor (beta chain) with its context. The sample comes from a study of shared T cell receptors in the human thymus. Germline CDR1 and CDR2: SQVTM and ANQGSEA. V was cut by 0 bases and J by 3 bases, with 14 bases left in between. The CDR3 sequence is 15 residues long. Data came from immunoSEQ multiplex PCR; TCRdb stores just in-frame clones and leaves some out. Here the sample spans some 700,000 clones, approximately 85% being singletons. The same sample was also studied in work on human thymus T cells.

The clonotype was recovered from a girl under three years old with a congenital heart defect. Sequenced material: thymocytes. V and J are TRBV29-1 and TRBJ1-2, with D possibly TRBD1 on 5 matching bases. The CDR3 spells CSVEDVGEGDYGYTF. CDR3 bases: TGCAGCGTTGAAGATGTAGGGGAGGGAGACTATGGCTACACCTTC.